Listed below are T cell receptor beta chains from one sample, sequenced in a study of Ad26.COV2.S vaccination and SARS-CoV-2 variants. Data came from immunoSEQ multiplex PCR; TCRdb stores just in-frame clones and leaves some out. The repertoire has fewer than 400,000 clones, approximately 87% of them found once; the top ten carry around 5.5%. Sequenced material: peripheral blood, taken in a trial of Ad26.COV2.S vaccine versus placebo. The origin of the receptors is a person between 18 and 65 years old who received the Ad26.COV2.S COVID-19 vaccine or a placebo. Each CDR3 is given with its conserved first and last residue. A D gene is named only where the DNA matches it firmly. Size is stated for part of the rows, as once, few or many counts, or as a class when the clone is expanded.

j_call,clone_size,v_call,d_call,cdr3_nt,cdr3_aa
TRBJ2-7,NA,TRBV7-2,TRBD2,TGTGCCAGCAGCTCTCGCTGGGGGGAGGGGTACGAGCAGTACTTC,CASSSRWGEGYEQYF
TRBJ2-7,NA,TRBV5-1,NA,TGCGCCAGCAGCTTGGCCTTGACAGGCTCCTACGAGCAGTACTTC,CASSLALTGSYEQYF
TRBJ2-1,NA,TRBV7-3,NA,TGTGCCAGCAGCTTGAGTGGACCGAACAATGAGCAGTTCTTC,CASSLSGPNNEQFF
TRBJ2-7,NA,TRBV10-3,TRBD2,TGTGCCATCAGTGAGTCGTTGGGACTAGCGGGGACCTACGAGCAGTACTTC,CAISESLGLAGTYEQYF
TRBJ2-3,once,TRBV5-1,NA,TGCGCCAGCAGCCCAGGCGGGGATACGCAGTATTTT,CASSPGGDTQYF
TRBJ1-1,NA,TRBV4-1,NA,TGCGCCAGCAGCCATACGTTGGGCACTGAAGCTTTCTTT,CASSHTLGTEAFF
TRBJ1-1,once,TRBV28,NA,TGTGCCAGCAGTTTTAGGGTCCTAAGTGAAGCTTTCTTT,CASSFRVLSEAFF
TRBJ1-1,NA,TRBV30,NA,TGTGCCTGGAGTAGGGTGAGGGCTTTCTTT,CAWSRVRAFF
TRBJ2-3,NA,TRBV21-1,NA,TGTGCCAGCAGCAGTCACAGGGGGCCCACAGATACGCAGTATTTT,CASSSHRGPTDTQYF
TRBJ2-3,NA,TRBV28,TRBD1,TGTGCCAGCAACCAGCCCCATCGACAGGGAAGCACAGATACGCAGTATTTT,CASNQPHRQGSTDTQYF
TRBJ2-1,NA,TRBV7-9,NA,TGTGCCAGCAGCAGGGTTCCGGGTGAGCAGTTCTTC,CASSRVPGEQFF
TRBJ2-1,NA,TRBV4-2,TRBD2,TGTGCCAGCAGCCAAATCGGACTAGGAAACAATGAGCAGTTCTTC,CASSQIGLGNNEQFF
TRBJ1-5,few,TRBV10-2,NA,TGCGCCAGCCTAGGGACTCGCTTGGATCAGCCCCAGCATTTT,CASLGTRLDQPQHF